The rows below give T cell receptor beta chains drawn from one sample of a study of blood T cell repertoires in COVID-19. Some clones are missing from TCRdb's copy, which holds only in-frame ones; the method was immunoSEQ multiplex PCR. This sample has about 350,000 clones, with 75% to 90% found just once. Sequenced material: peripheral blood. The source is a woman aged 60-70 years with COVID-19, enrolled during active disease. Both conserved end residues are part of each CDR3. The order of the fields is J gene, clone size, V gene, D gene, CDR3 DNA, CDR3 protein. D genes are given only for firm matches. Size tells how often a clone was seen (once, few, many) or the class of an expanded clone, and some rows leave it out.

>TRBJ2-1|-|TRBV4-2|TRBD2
TGTGCCAGCAGCCTCGTCCCGGGACTAGCGGGGGGACTTTTCTATGAGCAGTTCTTC
CASSLVPGLAGGLFYEQFF
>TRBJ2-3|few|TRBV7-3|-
TGTGCCAGCAGCTCGACCTGGGGGGCAGATACGCAGTATTTT
CASSSTWGADTQYF
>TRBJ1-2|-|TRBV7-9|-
TGTGCCAGCAGCTTAGGGACAGAGTATGGCTACACCTTC
CASSLGTEYGYTF
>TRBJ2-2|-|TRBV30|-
TGTGCCTGGAGTGCCCGACTCCCCGCCGGGGAGCTGTTTTTT
CAWSARLPAGELFF
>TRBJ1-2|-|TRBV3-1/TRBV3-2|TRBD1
TGTGCCAGCGGGGACAGAGGGGTTTATGGCTACACCTTC
CASGDRGVYGYTF
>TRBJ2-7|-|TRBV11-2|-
TGTGCCAGCAGCTTAGAAGTGGGGGGACCCTACGAGCAGTACTTC
CASSLEVGGPYEQYF
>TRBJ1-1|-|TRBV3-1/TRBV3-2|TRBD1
TGTGCCAGCAGCCAAGATACTCCGGGACAGGGGTGGGGTGGGACTGAAGCTTTCTTT
CASSQDTPGQGWGGTEAFF
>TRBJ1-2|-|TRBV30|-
TGTGCCTGGAGAGACCCCCTCGGCTGGGCGGGTGGCTACACCTTC
CAWRDPLGWAGGYTF
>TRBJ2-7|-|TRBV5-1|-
TGCGCCAGCAGCTTGGCAGGGTACTACGAGCAGTACTTC
CASSLAGYYEQYF
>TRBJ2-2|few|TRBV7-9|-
TGTGCCAGCAGCTTAAGCAGGAACGCGAACACCGGGGAGCTGTTTTTT
CASSLSRNANTGELFF